This T cell receptor (beta chain) was identified during a study of T cells in Graves' hyperthyroidism and ophthalmopathy. Study-wide results and caveats: Ophthalmopathy prediction by the model preceded onset by a median approximately six months.

RNA transcripts yielded amplified TCR beta CDR3 regions. The HTBI primer set was used in a first-round RT-PCR of the TCR CDR3. Each CDR3 protein is one row after TCRdb ran MiXCR on the multiplex PCR reads. This sample has fewer than 800,000 distinct CDR3 sequences, with 15% to 20% found just once. J lost 3 bases, V lost 2 bases, and 9 bases had no gene match. The CDR3 totals 16 residues. Germline V gene sequence: CDR1 SGHNT, CDR2 YYREEE (reference sequence). A remark on this clonotype: Its specificity is not known.

The receptor was isolated from a man aged 18 to 29 with Graves' hyperthyroidism. The chain employs TRBV5-4 and TRBJ1-2, with 8 bases matching TRBD1. The specimen was blood. The CDR3 DNA is TGTGCCAGCAGCTTCGGCCGACAGGGGTCAGACTATGGCTACACCTTC. Its translation is CASSFGRQGSDYGYTF.